This entry lists 20 T cell receptor beta chains sequenced from one sample in a study of regulatory T cells in long-lasting Graves disease. Sequencing libraries for TCR beta were prepared with iRepertoire HTBI primers and Arm-PCR of CDR3 regions. TCRdb redid the calling of the multiplex PCR reads with MiXCR, one entry per CDR3 protein. The sample carries 600,000 to 850,000 distinct CDR3 sequences, around 32% recorded once. Time point meaning: persistent/refractory GD, antithyroid drugs over 5 years with positive TRAb. PBMC RNA served as the TCR library source. This specimen consisted of peripheral blood mononuclear cells (PBMCs), obtained when the disease was refractory, from a patient treated with antithyroid drugs. The origin of the receptors is a female donor with Graves disease.

This clonotype was recorded many times. The chain uses TRBV28 and TRBJ2-7; D is unresolved. Germline lookup yields CDR1 MDHEN and CDR2 SYDVKM. V lost 3 bases and J lost 2, with 11 bases in between. CDR3 length equals 14 residues. The CDR3, as DNA: TGTGCCAGCAGTTTGACGGAGCCAGCCTACGAGCAGTACTTC. It specifies CASSLTEPAYEQYF.

The rearrangement joins TRBV12-3 or TRBV12-4 to TRBJ2-7, with a tentative D call TRBD2 (5 bases). Trimming pared 2 bases from V and 6 bases from J, leaving 14 bases between. The CDR3 spans 14 residues. The CDR3 reads CASSLRGNGPEQYF. CDR3 nucleotides: TGTGCCAGCAGTTTAAGAGGGAACGGGCCCGAGCAGTACTTC.

The V and J genes are TRBV20-1 and TRBJ2-1; 8 bases align to TRBD2. The CDR3 runs to 13 residues. Looked up from germline, CDR1 is DFQATT and CDR2 is SNEGSKA (reference sequence). As DNA, the CDR3 is TGCAGGGCGACTAGCGTAACAGACAATGAGCAGTTCTTC. This encodes CRATSVTDNEQFF.

There are many counts of this clonotype. V and J are TRBV6-2 or TRBV6-3 and TRBJ1-2; D uncertain. V lost 5 bases to trimming and J lost 2 bases, with 9 bases between them. The CDR3 has 13 amino acids. Germline V gene lookup returns CDR1 MNHEY and CDR2 SVGEGT. The CDR3 DNA follows: TGTGCCAGCAGTCCCCAGGTGAACTATGGCTACACCTTC. It is translated as CASSPQVNYGYTF.

The gene calls are TRBV30 and TRBJ1-5, with 8 bases that match TRBD1. The CDR3 totals 15 residues. Germline CDR1 and CDR2: GTSNPN and SVGIG (reference sequence). V was pared by 3 bases and J by 2 bases, with 6 bases of the junction left unmatched. CDR3 nucleotide sequence: TGTGCCTGGAGCCACAGGACAGGGCGCAATCAGCCCCAGCATTTT. Translating gives CAWSHRTGRNQPQHF.

V and J are TRBV6-1 and TRBJ1-2; 7 bases line up with TRBD1. The ends lost 6 bases at V and 5 bases at J; junction bases unmatched: 12. Germline assignment: CDR1 MNHNS and CDR2 SASEGT. The CDR3 loop spans 15 amino acids. The CDR3 sequence is CASSPSGQVPYGYTF. The CDR3 coding sequence is TGTGCCAGCAGCCCTTCAGGACAGGTCCCTTATGGCTACACCTTC.

V is TRBV6-5 and J is TRBJ2-1, with 12 bases identical to TRBD2. The CDR3 extends over 16 amino acids. The ends lost 4 bases at V and 5 bases at J; junction bases unmatched: 6. Germline CDR1 and CDR2: MNHEY and SVGAGI. CDR3 loop: CASSFGLAGSDNEQFF. The CDR3 DNA sequence: TGTGCCAGCAGTTTCGGACTAGCGGGATCCGACAATGAGCAGTTCTTC.

This clonotype has only a few counts. One end of the junction is discordant with germline, which a read error may explain. The chain combines TRBV13 with TRBJ2-7; 7 bases are a match to TRBD2. Germline V gene lookup returns CDR1 PRHDT and CDR2 FYEKMQ (reference sequence). The CDR3 has 16 residues. The CDR3: CASSVMGGSPSDEQYF. In DNA, the CDR3 is TGTGCCAGCAGCGTTATGGGCGGGAGCCCCTCCGACGAGCAGTACTTC. Full variable domain (outside the CDR3, taken from reference TRBV13 and TRBJ2-7): AAGVIQSPRHLIKEKRETATLKCYPIPRHDTVYWYQQGPGQDPQFLISFYEKMQSDKGSIPDRFSAQQFSDYHSELNMSSLELGDSALYFCASSVMGGSPSDEQYFGPGTRLTVT.

This clonotype was counted at least ten times. The rearrangement uses TRBV12-3 or TRBV12-4 and TRBJ1-4, with 7 bases fitting TRBD1. The ends lost 1 base at V and 8 bases at J; junction bases unmatched: 7. The length of the CDR3 is 15 residues. Here the CDR3 DNA reads TGTGCCAGCAGTTTAGGACAGGGCCGTGGAGAAAAACTGTTTTTT. Translating gives CASSLGQGRGEKLFF.

The V gene is TRBV14, the J gene TRBJ1-1; possible D gene TRBD1, 5 bases. CDR1 and CDR2 (germline): SGHDN, FVKESK. V was pared by 0 bases and J by 6 bases, with 14 bases between. The CDR3 has 15 residues. The CDR3: CASSQETQGWAEAFF. CDR3 nucleotide sequence: TGTGCCAGCAGCCAAGAGACGCAGGGATGGGCTGAAGCTTTCTTT.

This clonotype was observed a few times. The CDR3 DNA is TGTGCCATCAGTGAGTCATCGAGTGAGGCCTACGAGCAGTACTTC. This encodes CAISESSSEAYEQYF. The J gene is TRBJ2-7, the V gene TRBV10-3; D uncertain. Trimming removed 0 bases from V and 2 bases from J, with 11 bases in between. Germline assignment: CDR1 ENHRY and CDR2 SYGVKD. The CDR3 sequence is 15 residues long.

The chain links TRBV20-1 to TRBJ1-2; D uncertain. Trimming pared 2 bases from V and 10 bases from J, leaving 14 bases between. Germline assignment: CDR1 DFQATT and CDR2 SNEGSKA (reference sequence). The CDR3 has 12 amino acids. The CDR3 here is CSARRPSELYTF. The CDR3 nucleotides are TGCAGTGCTAGACGCCCGTCCGAGCTCTACACCTTC.

CDR3 coding DNA: TGTGCCAGCAGTGAAGCACCAAGGGTATACACTGAAGCTTTCTTT. Residues: CASSEAPRVYTEAFF. The genes are TRBV6-1 and TRBJ1-1; D is uncertain. The CDR3 has 15 residues. Trimming took off 0 bases at V and 3 bases at J, with 11 bases between the two ends. Germline V gene lookup returns CDR1 MNHNS and CDR2 SASEGT.

The chain carries TRBV5-5 and TRBJ1-1; no clear D gene. CDR3 length: 12 amino acids. The germline V gene has CDR1 SGHKS and CDR2 YYEKEE (reference sequence). V was pared by 0 bases and J by 7 bases, with 7 bases between. CDR3 sequence: CASSLDMNEAFF. CDR3 DNA: TGTGCCAGCAGCTTGGACATGAATGAAGCTTTCTTT.

This clonotype was found many times. The V gene is TRBV12-5, the J gene TRBJ2-5; weak D call: TRBD1 (6 bases). Germline values: CDR1 LGHNT, CDR2 FRNRAP. The ends were cut back, 1 base at V and 2 bases at J, with 8 bases in the middle. There are 14 residues in the CDR3. The CDR3 DNA sequence: TGTGCTAGTGGTTTGGGGACAGATCAAGAGACCCAGTACTTC. It specifies CASGLGTDQETQYF.

The rearrangement links TRBV15 to TRBJ1-6, with no clear D. Germline-derived CDR1 and CDR2 are LNHNV and YYDKDF (reference sequence). The CDR3 runs 14 residues. Trimming stripped 0 bases from V and 8 bases from J, with 8 bases between. CDR3: CATSRDRDHSPLHF. CDR3 nucleotides: TGTGCCACCAGCAGAGATCGTGACCATTCACCCCTCCACTTT. Looking up the rest from reference TRBV15 and TRBJ1-6 gives the full variable domain: DAMVIQNPRYQVTQFGKPVTLSCSQTLNHNVMYWYQQKSSQAPKLLFHYYDKDFNNEADTPDNFQSRRPNTSFCFLDIRSPGLGDTAMYLCATSRDRDHSPLHFGNGTRLTVT.

The V call is TRBV5-1, the J call TRBJ1-2, with 8 bases identical to TRBD1. The CDR3 extends over 14 amino acids. V dropped 5 bases and J dropped 6; count of bases not matched to a gene: 9. Germline V gene lookup returns CDR1 SGHRS and CDR2 YFSETQ. CDR3 in DNA: TGCGCCAGCAGATCCTCCGGACAGGGCGATGGCTACACCTTC. Amino acids: CASRSSGQGDGYTF.

This clonotype was seen a few times. The chain links TRBV12-5 to TRBJ1-1, with D hard to call. Germline-derived CDR1 and CDR2 are LGHNT and FRNRAP. Trimming removed 7 bases from V and 0 bases from J, with 12 bases in between. This CDR3 is 14 amino acids long. For the CDR3, the DNA is TGTGCTAGTGAGGCGGATAACATGAACACTGAAGCTTTCTTT. Its translation is CASEADNMNTEAFF.

As regards this clonotype: This may arise from a read error, as a much more abundant clone is one base away. The V call is TRBV20-1, the J call TRBJ2-5; a weak D match, TRBD1 (5 bases). Between the trimmed V and J ends, which lost 8 bases and 2 bases, there was a span of 18 bases. Germline CDR1 reads DFQATT; CDR2 reads SNEGSKA (reference sequence). The length of the CDR3 is 14 residues. The CDR3 is CSTQQAWGQETQYF. The CDR3, as DNA: TGCAGTACCCAACAGGCCTGGGGACAAGAGACCCAGTACTTC.

There are many counts of this clonotype. V gene TRBV28 combines with J gene TRBJ1-1; 7 bases are shared with TRBD1. This CDR3 region has 14 residues. Germline V gene data show CDR1 as MDHEN and CDR2 as SYDVKM. The V segment lost 4 bases and the J segment 4 bases; nucleotides outside the gene matches: 6. For the CDR3, the DNA is TGTGCCAGCAGTTGGACAGGCCTGAGCACTGAAGCTTTCTTT. It encodes CASSWTGLSTEAFF.